The 7 T cell receptor beta chains below were found in one sample sequenced in a study of T cell responses to AZD1222 COVID-19 vaccine. TCRdb's copy holds only in-frame clones and misses some; the assay was immunoSEQ multiplex PCR. The table includes 200,000 to 300,000 clones, more than 85% detected once. The material was peripheral blood, obtained on day 0 of AZD1222 vaccination. These receptors were obtained from an adult in good health.

The genes are TRBV18 and TRBJ2-1; D perhaps matches TRBD1 (6 bases). This CDR3 spans 17 amino acids. Per germline, CDR1 KGHSH and CDR2 LQKENI. The V end lost 3 bases, the J end lost 0 bases, and 15 bases lay between the germline ends. The CDR3: CASSPQGARGSYNEQFF. Here the CDR3 DNA reads TGTGCCAGCTCACCCCAGGGTGCCAGGGGCTCCTACAATGAGCAGTTCTTC.

The chain has TRBV18 and TRBJ2-7, with a possible D match to TRBD2 (5 bases). CDR1 is KGHSH and CDR2 is LQKENI in the germline V gene. Trimming took 0 bases from V and 0 from J, leaving 6 bases between them. The CDR3 length is 14 residues. The CDR3 DNA sequence: TGTGCCAGCTCACCACCAGCGGCCTCCTACGAGCAGTACTTC. It is translated as CASSPPAASYEQYF.

The J gene is TRBJ2-3, the V gene TRBV14, with no clear D. The CDR3 consists of 14 residues. CDR1 SGHDN and CDR2 FVKESK come from the germline V gene. The V end was cut by 2 bases, the J end by 5 bases, with 11 bases between. CDR3 in DNA: TGTGCCAGCAGCCAAAGATATCTCCGAGATACGCAGTATTTT. This translates into CASSQRYLRDTQYF.

This sequence joins TRBV2 and TRBJ2-7; 8 nucleotides line up with TRBD2. CDR3 length: 13 amino acids. Unmatched junction bases numbered 4, after V lost 2 bases and J lost 7 bases. CDR1 is SNHLY, CDR2 FYNNEI, per germline. The CDR3 region is CASSEYSGGEQYF. The CDR3 nucleotides read TGTGCCAGCAGTGAATACAGCGGGGGAGAGCAGTACTTC.

The V gene is TRBV19, the J gene TRBJ2-5; possible D gene TRBD1, 6 bases. The CDR3 length is 16 residues. The V end lost 5 bases, the J end lost 0 bases, and 16 bases lay between the germline ends. Germline V gene lookup returns CDR1 LNHDA and CDR2 SQIVND (reference sequence). CDR3 protein: CASSPRGRGYQETQYF. CDR3 DNA sequence: TGTGCCAGTAGTCCGAGGGGAAGGGGGTACCAAGAGACCCAGTACTTC. The full variable domain, its missing parts supplied by reference TRBV19 and TRBJ2-5, is DGGITQSPKYLFRKEGQNVTLSCEQNLNHDAMYWYRQDPGQGLRLIYYSQIVNDFQKGDIAEGYSVSREKKESFPLTVTSAQKNPTAFYLCASSPRGRGYQETQYFGPGTRLLVL.

The chain has TRBV5-1 and TRBJ2-2, with TRBD2 matching over 9 bases. The J segment lost 7 bases and the V segment lost 5 bases, leaving 6 bases of the junction unmatched. CDR3 length: 14 amino acids. CDR1 is SGHRS and CDR2 is YFSETQ in the germline V gene. DNA for the CDR3: TGCGCCAGCAGGACCGGGACTAGCATCGGGGAGCTGTTTTTT. Residues: CASRTGTSIGELFF.

This chain joins TRBV28 and TRBJ2-7, with 11 bases identical to TRBD2. After removal of 7 bases from V and 1 base from J, the junction contained 6 bases not matched to a gene. This CDR3 comprises 15 residues. CDR1 is MDHEN, CDR2 SYDVKM, per germline. CDR3 sequence reads: CASTLASGGSYEQYF. DNA of the CDR3: TGTGCCAGCACCCTAGCTAGCGGGGGGTCCTACGAGCAGTACTTC.